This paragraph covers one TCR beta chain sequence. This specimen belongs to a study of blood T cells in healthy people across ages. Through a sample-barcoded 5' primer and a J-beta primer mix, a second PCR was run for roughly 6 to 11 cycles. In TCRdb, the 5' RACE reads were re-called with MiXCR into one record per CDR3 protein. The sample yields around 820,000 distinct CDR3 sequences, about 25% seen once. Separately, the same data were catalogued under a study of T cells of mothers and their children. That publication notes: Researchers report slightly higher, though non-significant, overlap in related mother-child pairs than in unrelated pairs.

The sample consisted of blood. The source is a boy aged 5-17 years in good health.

The CDR3 sequence: CASSQDWSRNNEKLFF. The CDR3, as DNA: TGCGCCAGCAGCCAAGATTGGAGCAGAAACAATGAAAAACTGTTTTTT. This chain connects TRBV4-3 to TRBJ1-4; D is undetermined. Germline-derived CDR1 and CDR2 are LGHNA and YSLEER. The CDR3 extends over 16 amino acids. The V gene lost 0 bases and the J gene lost 5 bases, with 13 bases spanning the gap.